Reported below is one TCR beta chain. The antigen remains undetermined. Since all of the isolated RNA was reverse transcribed, expressed TCRB transcripts were what got sequenced. Approximately 3.7 million reads per sample on average were obtained from naive, central memory and regulatory T cell samples. Data came from immunoSEQ multiplex PCR; TCRdb stores just in-frame clones and leaves some out. Here the sample spans more than 300,000 clones, over 8.5% being singletons. The germline V gene encodes CDR1 MNHNY and CDR2 SVGAGI (reference sequence). The CDR3 is 16 residues long. The trim removed 4 bases at V and 7 bases at J, leaving 13 bases unmatched. The authors sorted CD4+ naive, central memory, regulatory and stem cell-like memory cells via CD45RO/CCR7/CD25/CD127/CD95/CD27. This specimen belongs to a study of beta chain features in type 1 diabetes. Study-level results: People with Type 1 diabetes carried modestly yet significantly shorter TCRB CDR3s in all four CD4+ subsets. These data did not resolve whether HLA type affects TCRB rearrangement.

The sample consisted of central memory CD4+ T cells from blood. The V gene is TRBV6-6, the J gene TRBJ2-1, with 7 nucleotides matching TRBD2. This sequence originates from a man aged 30 to 39 with type 1 diabetes. The chain's CDR3 is CASSFSARERANEQFF. The CDR3 DNA follows: TGTGCCAGCAGTTTCTCGGCGCGGGAGAGGGCGAATGAGCAGTTCTTC.